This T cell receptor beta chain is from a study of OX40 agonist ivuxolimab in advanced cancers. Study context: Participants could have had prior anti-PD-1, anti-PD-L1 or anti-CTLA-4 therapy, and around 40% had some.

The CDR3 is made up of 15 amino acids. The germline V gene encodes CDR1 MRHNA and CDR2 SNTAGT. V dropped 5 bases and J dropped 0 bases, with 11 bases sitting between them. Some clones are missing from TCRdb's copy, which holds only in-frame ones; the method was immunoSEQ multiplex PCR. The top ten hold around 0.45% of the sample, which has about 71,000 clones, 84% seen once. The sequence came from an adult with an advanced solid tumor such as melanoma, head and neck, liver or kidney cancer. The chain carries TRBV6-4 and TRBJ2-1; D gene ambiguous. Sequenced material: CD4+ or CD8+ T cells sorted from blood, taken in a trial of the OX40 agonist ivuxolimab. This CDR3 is CASSFEASSYNEQFF. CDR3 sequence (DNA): TGTGCCAGCAGTTTTGAAGCGAGCTCCTACAATGAGCAGTTCTTC.